The 20 T cell receptor beta chains below were found in one sample sequenced in a study of T cell repertoires in cytomegalovirus infection (dated by TCRdb to the late 2010s). Sequencing relied on an Illumina HiSeq 1500. TCRdb cleaned the public reads at Q25 with fastp, built clones with MiXCR and kept in-frame beta chains. Merged by CDR3 protein, the rows form single entries marked with the most common genes and DNA. The sample includes 290,000 or so distinct CDR3 sequences, with about 9.2% observed a single time. Clones ranked in the top ten supply around 2.6% of the sample. The sequenced material came from PBMCs. These receptors originate from a human donor in good health (CMV status not recorded). Some clones in this sample may be carry-over from other donors' samples.

A single count supports this clonotype. This rearrangement joins TRBV20-1 to TRBJ2-7, with 11 bases lining up with TRBD2. The CDR3 extends over 14 amino acids. Germline-derived CDR1 and CDR2 are DFQATT and SNEGSKA (reference sequence). Trimming removed 4 bases from V and 3 bases from J; junction bases left unmatched: 5. Here the CDR3 reads CSATGLAGYYEQYV. The CDR3, as DNA: TGCAGTGCTACCGGACTAGCGGGTTACTACGAGCAGTACGTC.

This clonotype was found many times. The rearrangement uses TRBV12-3 or TRBV12-4 and TRBJ1-1, with a possible D match to TRBD1 (5 bases). V was cut by 1 base and J by 4 bases, with 16 bases left in between. The CDR3 totals 16 residues. The CDR3 sequence: CASSLVRGSGGTEAFF. CDR3 in DNA: TGTGCCAGCAGTTTAGTTCGGGGGAGCGGGGGCACTGAAGCTTTCTTT.

This clonotype was seen ten or more times. The rearrangement uses TRBV5-4 and TRBJ2-1, with 11 bases identical to TRBD2. The V and J ends lost 4 bases and 5 bases, in that order; junction bases with no gene match: 5. CDR1 and CDR2 (germline): SGHNT, YYREEE (reference sequence). The CDR3 consists of 15 residues. The CDR3 DNA reads as TGTGCCAGCAGCCAACTAGCGGGGGCCCACAATGAGCAGTTCTTC. Its protein is CASSQLAGAHNEQFF.

This clonotype was recorded at least ten times. The V and J genes are TRBV4-2 and TRBJ1-2, with unresolved D. Per germline, CDR1 LGHNA and CDR2 YNFKEQ. V dropped 0 bases and J dropped 0 bases, with 14 bases sitting between them. This CDR3 contains 17 residues. DNA for the CDR3: TGTGCCAGCAGCCAAGATCTCTATTCCAACCCTAACTATGGCTACACCTTC. This encodes CASSQDLYSNPNYGYTF.

The table lists this clonotype with a few counts. J is TRBJ2-2 and V is TRBV20-1; 7 nucleotides line up with TRBD1. Per germline, CDR1 DFQATT and CDR2 SNEGSKA (reference sequence). The CDR3 has 13 amino acids. With 4 bases clipped from V and 5 bases from J, the junction kept 4 bases outside the gene matches. The chain's CDR3 is CSATETGTGELFF. The CDR3 coding sequence is TGCAGTGCTACAGAGACAGGGACCGGGGAGCTGTTTTTT.

This clonotype was observed many times. The rearrangement joins TRBV7-2 to TRBJ1-5; TRBD1 might be the D (5 bases). The V end lost 6 bases, the J end lost 3 bases, and 12 bases lay between the germline ends. CDR3 size: 14 residues. Germline CDR1 SGHTA, CDR2 FQGNSA. CDR3 sequence reads: CASSQGPLNQPQHF. CDR3 in DNA: TGTGCCAGCAGTCAGGGACCGCTCAATCAGCCCCAGCATTTT. Using reference TRBV7-2 and TRBJ1-5 for the parts outside the CDR3, the full variable domain is GAGVSQSPSNKVTEKGKDVELRCDPISGHTALYWYRQSLGQGLEFLIYFQGNSAPDKSGLPSDRFSAERTGGSVSTLTIQRTQQEDSAVYLCASSQGPLNQPQHFGDGTRLSIL.

The V call is TRBV12-5, the J call TRBJ1-2; D perhaps matches TRBD1 (5 bases). The V end was cut by 1 base, the J end by 8 bases, with 14 bases between. This CDR3 has 14 residues. Germline CDR1 is LGHNT and CDR2 is FRNRAP. CDR3 DNA sequence: TGTGCTAGTGGTTTGGCTACAGGCCTTAGGGGCTACACCTTC. Amino acids: CASGLATGLRGYTF.

This clonotype was recorded at least ten times. The chain uses TRBV2 and TRBJ2-2, with TRBD1 as a possible D gene (5 bases). Trimming pared 3 bases from V and 6 bases from J, leaving 8 bases between. CDR3 length: 13 residues. Germline CDR1 reads SNHLY; CDR2 reads FYNNEI. CDR3 loop: CASSDQGAGELFF. CDR3 nucleotides: TGTGCCAGCAGTGACCAGGGCGCCGGGGAGCTGTTTTTT.

The table lists this clonotype with many counts. The chain links TRBV7-2 to TRBJ2-2; 8 bases align to TRBD2. The CDR3 loop spans 17 amino acids. Germline loops: CDR1 SGHTA, CDR2 FQGNSA. The ends lost 1 base at V and 2 bases at J; junction bases unmatched: 6. CDR3 sequence reads: CASSLVAAGANTGELFF. The CDR3 bases are TGTGCCAGCAGCTTAGTCGCAGCGGGGGCCAACACCGGGGAGCTGTTTTTT.

This clonotype appeared many times. The chain couples TRBV7-2 to TRBJ1-5; D gene uncertain. Germline V gene lookup returns CDR1 SGHTA and CDR2 FQGNSA. This CDR3 comprises 16 residues. Trimming cost V 0 bases and J 5 bases, with 14 bases left between them. The CDR3 nucleotides read TGTGCCAGCAGCTTAGCGGTGGGAATGGAGGATCAGCCCCAGCATTTT. Protein sequence: CASSLAVGMEDQPQHF. Using reference TRBV7-2 and TRBJ1-5 for the parts outside the CDR3, the full variable domain is GAGVSQSPSNKVTEKGKDVELRCDPISGHTALYWYRQSLGQGLEFLIYFQGNSAPDKSGLPSDRFSAERTGGSVSTLTIQRTQQEDSAVYLCASSLAVGMEDQPQHFGDGTRLSIL.

This clonotype was counted many times. V and J are TRBV28 and TRBJ1-1; no firm D call. Trimming stripped 7 bases from V and 5 bases from J, with 14 bases between. This CDR3 contains 13 residues. Germline assignment: CDR1 MDHEN and CDR2 SYDVKM. The CDR3 DNA reads TGTGCCAGCACCCTCAGGAGGCGGACTGAAGCTTTCTTT. Translation gives CASTLRRRTEAFF.

The J gene is TRBJ1-1, the V gene TRBV20-1; perhaps TRBD1 as D (6 bases). The CDR3 is 15 residues long. The V end lost 2 bases, the J end lost 2 bases, and 15 bases lay between the germline ends. In germline, CDR1 is DFQATT, CDR2 SNEGSKA (reference sequence). The DNA of the CDR3 is TGCAGTGCTAGATCCCTCGGACAGTTCAACACTGAAGCTTTCTTT. Protein product: CSARSLGQFNTEAFF.

The chain couples TRBV15 to TRBJ1-1, with D maybe TRBD1 (5 bases). This CDR3 is 15 amino acids long. V was trimmed by 0 bases and J by 7 bases, leaving 15 bases between them. CDR1 and CDR2 from the germline V gene are LNHNV and YYDKDF (reference sequence). Here the CDR3 reads CATSRDVVGRGEAFF. In nucleotides, the CDR3 is TGTGCCACCAGCAGAGATGTGGTAGGGAGGGGTGAAGCTTTCTTT.

This clonotype was detected only a few times. The chain couples TRBV5-1 to TRBJ2-5, with 7 bases identical to TRBD2. The germline V gene encodes CDR1 SGHRS and CDR2 YFSETQ. This CDR3 region has 15 residues. The ends lost 0 bases at V and 2 bases at J; junction bases unmatched: 4. This CDR3 reads CASSLGAGDQETQYF. Here the CDR3 DNA reads TGCGCCAGCAGCTTGGGGGCGGGGGATCAAGAGACCCAGTACTTC.

This clonotype was counted only a few times. This chain uses TRBV2 with TRBJ2-7; possibly TRBD1 for D (5 bases). CDR3 length: 15 amino acids. Germline V CDR1 and CDR2: SNHLY, FYNNEI. Deletions cut 3 bases from V and 0 bases from J, with 12 bases between. The DNA for the CDR3 is TGTGCCAGCAGTGAGGTGGCACAGGCCTCCTACGAGCAGTACGTC. Encoded protein: CASSEVAQASYEQYV.

Many counts were recorded for this clonotype. The chain recombines TRBV7-2 with TRBJ2-1; D is tentatively TRBD1 or TRBD2 (6 bases each). The CDR3 consists of 12 residues. Germline V lookup: CDR1 SGHTA, CDR2 FQGNSA. Trimming pared 1 base from V and 11 bases from J, leaving 9 bases between. The CDR3 bases are TGTGCCAGCAGCTTAGGAGGGGGGAAGCAGTTCTTC. It codes for CASSLGGGKQFF.

This clonotype came up many times. The CDR3 sequence is CSAPRQGTNEKLFF. The CDR3 nucleotides are TGCAGTGCCCCTCGACAGGGAACTAATGAAAAACTGTTTTTT. V usage is TRBV20-1 and J usage is TRBJ1-4; 7 bases fit TRBD1. This CDR3 has 14 residues. CDR1 and CDR2 from the germline V gene are DFQATT and SNEGSKA (reference sequence). After removal of 6 bases from V and 1 base from J, the junction contained 5 bases not matched to a gene.

This clonotype was recorded a few times. This chain joins TRBV5-1 and TRBJ1-1; no firm D call. The CDR3 is made up of 13 amino acids. Germline CDR1 reads SGHRS; CDR2 reads YFSETQ. V lost 0 bases and J lost 3, with 6 bases in between. CDR3 sequence: CASSLEADTEAFF. CDR3 coding DNA: TGCGCCAGCAGCTTGGAGGCAGACACTGAAGCTTTCTTT. The variable domain in full, completed from reference TRBV5-1 and TRBJ1-1, reads KAGVTQTPRYLIKTRGQQVTLSCSPISGHRSVSWYQQTPGQGLQFLFEYFSETQRNKGNFPGRFSGRQFSNSRSEMNVSTLELGDSALYLCASSLEADTEAFFGQGTRLTVV.

In its sample, this clonotype was seen a few times. The chain has TRBV19 and TRBJ1-4; tentatively, D is TRBD1 (6 bases). The CDR3 spans 14 residues. CDR1 LNHDA and CDR2 SQIVND come from the germline V gene (reference sequence). The V end lost 6 bases, the J end lost 3 bases, and 11 bases lay between the germline ends. The CDR3 reads CASRNREANEKLFF. The CDR3 DNA sequence: TGTGCCAGTAGAAACAGGGAGGCTAATGAAAAACTGTTTTTT.

This clonotype occurred many times. CDR3 sequence (DNA): TGTGCCAGCAGGACAGGAGAATATAATTCACCCCTCCACTTT. Translating gives CASRTGEYNSPLHF. The chain links TRBV7-2 to TRBJ1-6, with D perhaps TRBD1 (6 bases). V lost 6 bases, J lost 4 bases, and 10 bases lay in between. The CDR3 totals 14 residues. The germline gives CDR1 SGHTA, CDR2 FQGNSA. The full variable domain, rest sourced from reference TRBV7-2 and TRBJ1-6, is GAGVSQSPSNKVTEKGKDVELRCDPISGHTALYWYRQSLGQGLEFLIYFQGNSAPDKSGLPSDRFSAERTGGSVSTLTIQRTQQEDSAVYLCASRTGEYNSPLHFGNGTRLTVT.